These T cell receptor beta chains were read from a single sample in a study of cytomegalovirus exposure and HLA in healthy donors. Here immunoSEQ multiplex PCR was the method, and the copy in TCRdb shows in-frame clones only, minus some. This table holds 130,000 to 150,000 clones, about 88% found once. Sequenced material: PBMCs. Source of these receptors: a woman aged 18-30 years in good health and CMV-seropositive. The CDR3 runs from the conserved cysteine through the conserved F or W. D genes are given only for firm matches. Only part of the rows carry a size: once, few, many, or a class if the clone is expanded.

TRBJ2-1 | TRBD2 | TRBV13 | - | TGTGCCAGCAGCTTGAGCGGGAGTATCTCCTACAATGAGCAGTTCTTC | CASSLSGSISYNEQFF
TRBJ2-3 | TRBD2 | TRBV2 | - | TGTGCCAGCAGGGGCCCTAGCGGCAGGGATACGCAGTATTTT | CASRGPSGRDTQYF
TRBJ2-7 | TRBD2 | TRBV6-1 | - | TGTGCCAGCAGCGTATCTAGCGGGGCACTCTACGAGCAGTACTTC | CASSVSSGALYEQYF
TRBJ2-5 | TRBD2 | TRBV14 | - | TGTGCCAGCAGCTCCCGGCTAGCGGGAGAAGAGACCCAGTACTTC | CASSSRLAGEETQYF
TRBJ2-6 | TRBD1 | TRBV30 | once | TGTGCCTGGGACCAGGGGGCTGGGGCCAACGTCCTGACTTTC | CAWDQGAGANVLTF
TRBJ2-2 | TRBD1 | TRBV6-4 | - | TGTGCCAGCAGTGACTCGACAGGGGGCCCGAACACCGGGGAGCTGTTTTTT | CASSDSTGGPNTGELFF
TRBJ2-1 | TRBD2 | TRBV4-2 | - | TGTGCCAGCAGCCAAGGACCGGGACTAGCGGACAATGAGCAGTTCTTC | CASSQGPGLADNEQFF
TRBJ2-7 | TRBD2 | TRBV5-1 | - | TGCGCCAGCAGCTTAGGACTAGCGGAGTCATCCGAGCAGTACTTC | CASSLGLAESSEQYF
TRBJ2-4 | - | TRBV7-9 | - | TGTGCCAGCAGCCCCAAGGGGGAGGGCCGGAACATTCAGTACTTC | CASSPKGEGRNIQYF
TRBJ2-2 | - | TRBV4-1 | - | TGCGCCAGCAGCCAAGATAAGGGACGCCGACAAGCAGGGGACAAATCGGGGGAGCTGTTTTTT | CASSQDKGRRQAGDKSGELFF
TRBJ2-7 | TRBD1 | TRBV29-1 | - | TGCAGCGGGGTAAGCGGGACAGGGACCTACGAGCAGTACTTC | CSGVSGTGTYEQYF
TRBJ2-7 | - | TRBV10-2 | - | TGCGCCAGCAGTGAGTCGAACAGGGCCGGGGAGCAGTACTTC | CASSESNRAGEQYF
TRBJ2-1 | TRBD2 | TRBV5-1 | - | TGCGCCAGCAGCTTGGTCCTAGCGGACAATGAGCAGTTCTTC | CASSLVLADNEQFF
TRBJ1-4 | TRBD1 | TRBV7-9 | once | TGTGCCAGCAGGAACAACAGGGGGCTCGAGGAAAAACTGTTTTTT | CASRNNRGLEEKLFF
TRBJ1-2 | TRBD1 | TRBV13 | once | TGTGCCAGCAGCGCTGGGACAGGGGGCGCTTTGGGCTATGGCTACACCTTC | CASSAGTGGALGYGYTF
TRBJ2-2 | TRBD2 | TRBV19 | medium-sized | TGTGCCAGTAGTATGTTACGGGAGGGTTTATCCGGGGAGCTGTTTTTT | CASSMLREGLSGELFF
TRBJ2-1 | - | TRBV21-1 | - | TGTGCCAGCAGCCCGGGACCGGGACTAGCCTTGGATGAGCAGTTCTTC | CASSPGPGLALDEQFF
TRBJ1-5 | - | TRBV4-3 | - | TGCGCCAGCAGCCAAGAAGGACACAATCAGCCCCAGCATTTT | CASSQEGHNQPQHF
TRBJ2-1 | - | TRBV6-1 | - | TGTGCCAGCAGTGAAATCAGCGGAGCCTACAATGAGCAGTTCTTC | CASSEISGAYNEQFF
TRBJ2-7 | - | TRBV2 | few | TGTGCCAGCAGTGACAGGCCCTACGAGCAGTACTTC | CASSDRPYEQYF
TRBJ2-4 | TRBD1 | TRBV9 | - | TGTGCCAGCAGCGGAGGTGGACAGGGGGAAAACATTCAGTACTTC | CASSGGGQGENIQYF
TRBJ2-7 | - | TRBV2 | - | TGTGCCAGCAGAGCAGGGGGGAGGTACGAGCAGTACTTC | CASRAGGRYEQYF
TRBJ2-1 | TRBD2 | TRBV15 | - | TGTGCCACCAGCTCTCAGACCGGCGGGAGGGCCTACAATGAGCAGTTCTTC | CATSSQTGGRAYNEQFF
TRBJ2-5 | - | TRBV5-4 | - | TGTGCCAGCAGTACACTCCCGTCGGGAGCGAGGACCTCAGAGACCCAGTACTTC | CASSTLPSGARTSETQYF
TRBJ2-2 | TRBD2 | TRBV11-2 | few | TGTGCCAGCAGCTTATCAAGCGGGATAGTCACCGGGGAGCTGTTTTTT | CASSLSSGIVTGELFF
TRBJ2-7 | TRBD1 | TRBV6-5 | once | TGTGCCAGCAGAATACACCGGGACAGCTACGAGCAGTACTTC | CASRIHRDSYEQYF
TRBJ2-1 | - | TRBV6-1 | few | TGTGCCAGCAGAGTAATGGGGAGCTCCTACAATGAGCAGTTCTTC | CASRVMGSSYNEQFF
TRBJ1-2 | TRBD1 | TRBV20-1 | once | TGCAGTGCTAGTAGACAGGGGGTGAGCATCTTC | CSASRQGVSIF
TRBJ1-1 | TRBD1 | TRBV30 | - | TGTGCCTGGAGTTGGGACAGGGACCATTATAAGAGAATGAACACTGAAGCTTTCTTT | CAWSWDRDHYKRMNTEAFF
TRBJ2-4 | TRBD1 | TRBV30 | - | TGTGCCTGGAGTGCCTCCGGGACAGGGAGGGTTGACATTCAGTACTTC | CAWSASGTGRVDIQYF
TRBJ2-7 | - | TRBV19 | - | TGTGCCAGTAGCAGGGCTACGGGAGCTACTAAGCAGTACTTC | CASSRATGATKQYF
TRBJ1-5 | - | TRBV6-1 | - | TGTGCCAGCGCAGACAGTGGGAATAGCAATCAGCCCCAGCATTTT | CASADSGNSNQPQHF
TRBJ2-2 | TRBD2 | TRBV4-2 | few | TGTGCCAGCAGCCGGTTTGGGACTAGCGGAGGGAGGACCGGGGAGCTGTTTTTT | CASSRFGTSGGRTGELFF
TRBJ1-2 | - | TRBV10-3 | once | TGTGCCATCAGTGAGTCAACAGTCCTGCCCCGGGGCTACACCTTC | CAISESTVLPRGYTF
TRBJ1-5 | - | TRBV21-1 | - | TGTGCCAGCAGCAAGTGGAAGGGGGATAATCAGCCCCAGCATTTT | CASSKWKGDNQPQHF
TRBJ2-1 | - | TRBV27 | - | TGTGCCAGCAGTTTATTTCTGGAGGGTCCTGAGCAGTTCTTC | CASSLFLEGPEQFF
TRBJ1-1 | - | TRBV2 | - | TGCCAACACCCTCCAGGACAGAACACTGAAGCTTTCTTT | CQHPPGQNTEAFF
TRBJ2-7 | - | TRBV10-1 | - | TGCGCCAGCAGTGACGGGACACAACTTTACGAGCAGTACTTC | CASSDGTQLYEQYF
TRBJ2-7 | TRBD2 | TRBV5-1 | - | TGCGCCAGCAGCCCGCCGGGACTAGCGGTCTACGAGCAGTACTTC | CASSPPGLAVYEQYF
TRBJ1-5 | - | TRBV30 | - | TGTGCCTGGTCCCGGGAAGCCAATCAGCCCCAGCATTTT | CAWSREANQPQHF
TRBJ2-1 | TRBD2 | TRBV7-3 | - | TGTGCCAGCAGCCCCTCCGCCGGGACTAGCAGTAGTGGTGAGCAGTTCTTC | CASSPSAGTSSSGEQFF
TRBJ1-2 | TRBD1 | TRBV5-8 | - | TGTGCCAGCAGCCAAACGGGACAGCTAAACTATGGCTACACCTTC | CASSQTGQLNYGYTF